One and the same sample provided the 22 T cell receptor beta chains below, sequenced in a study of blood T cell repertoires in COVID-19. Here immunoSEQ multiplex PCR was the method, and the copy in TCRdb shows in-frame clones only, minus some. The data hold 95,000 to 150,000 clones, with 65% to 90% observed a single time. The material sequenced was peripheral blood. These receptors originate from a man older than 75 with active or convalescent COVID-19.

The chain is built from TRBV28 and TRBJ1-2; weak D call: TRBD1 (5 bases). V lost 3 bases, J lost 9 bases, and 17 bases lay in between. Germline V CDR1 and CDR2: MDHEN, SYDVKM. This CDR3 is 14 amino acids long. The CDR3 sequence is CASSLKIAGTSYTF. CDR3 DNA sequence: TGTGCCAGCAGTTTGAAGATAGCGGGGACGAGCTACACCTTC.

The CDR3: CASRRGDDNYGYTF. The CDR3, as DNA: TGCGCCAGCAGAAGAGGAGACGATAACTATGGCTACACCTTC. The V gene is TRBV5-1, the J gene TRBJ1-2, with D unresolved. The germline V gene encodes CDR1 SGHRS and CDR2 YFSETQ. The CDR3 spans 14 residues. With 5 bases removed from V and 1 base from J, the gap between germline ends came to 12 bases. Full variable domain (missing parts from reference TRBV5-1 and TRBJ1-2): KAGVTQTPRYLIKTRGQQVTLSCSPISGHRSVSWYQQTPGQGLQFLFEYFSETQRNKGNFPGRFSGRQFSNSRSEMNVSTLELGDSALYLCASRRGDDNYGYTFGSGTRLTVV.

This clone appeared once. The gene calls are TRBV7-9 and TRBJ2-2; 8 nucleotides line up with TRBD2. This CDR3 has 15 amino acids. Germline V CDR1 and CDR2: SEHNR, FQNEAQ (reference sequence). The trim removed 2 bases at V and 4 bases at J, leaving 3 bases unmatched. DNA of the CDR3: TGTGCCAGCAGCTTATGGCGGGGGGTCACCGGGGAGCTGTTTTTT. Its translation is CASSLWRGVTGELFF. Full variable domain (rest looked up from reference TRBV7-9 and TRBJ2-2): DTGVSQNPRHKITKRGQNVTFRCDPISEHNRLYWYRQTLGQGPEFLTYFQNEAQLEKSRLLSDRFSAERPKGSFSTLEIQRTEQGDSAMYLCASSLWRGVTGELFFGEGSRLTVL.

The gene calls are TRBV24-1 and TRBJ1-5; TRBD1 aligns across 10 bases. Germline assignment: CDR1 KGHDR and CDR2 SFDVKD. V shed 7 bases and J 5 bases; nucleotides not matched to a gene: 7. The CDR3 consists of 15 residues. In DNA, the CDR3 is TGTGCCACCAGCCCATCGGACAGGGGGGATCAGCCCCAGCATTTT. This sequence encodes CATSPSDRGDQPQHF.

This chain's CDR3 is CSVPGLAGGFSYNEQFF. The CDR3 DNA reads as TGCAGCGTGCCGGGACTAGCGGGGGGGTTCTCCTACAATGAGCAGTTCTTC. The rearrangement joins TRBV29-1 to TRBJ2-1, with 16 bases fitting TRBD2. Germline lookup yields CDR1 SQVTM and CDR2 ANQGSEA. The junction had 5 bases not matched to a gene; V was cut back by 6 bases and J by 0 bases. This CDR3 has 17 amino acids.

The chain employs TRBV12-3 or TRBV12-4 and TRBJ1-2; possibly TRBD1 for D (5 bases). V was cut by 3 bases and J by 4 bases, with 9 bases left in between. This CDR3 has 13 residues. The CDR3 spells CASSLRRGYGYTF. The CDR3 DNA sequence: TGTGCCAGCAGTTTGCGAAGGGGCTATGGCTACACCTTC.

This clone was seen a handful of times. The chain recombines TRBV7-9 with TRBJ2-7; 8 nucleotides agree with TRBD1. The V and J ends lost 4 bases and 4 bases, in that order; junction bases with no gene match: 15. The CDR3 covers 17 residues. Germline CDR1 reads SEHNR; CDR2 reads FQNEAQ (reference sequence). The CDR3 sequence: CASSSRRGQGLSYEQYF. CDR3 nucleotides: TGTGCCAGCAGCTCCCGGCGCGGACAGGGTCTATCGTACGAGCAGTACTTC.

The CDR3 DNA reads as TGTGCCAGCAGGAACACAGACAGCTATGGCTACACCTTC. It yields the protein CASRNTDSYGYTF. The rearrangement links TRBV6-4 to TRBJ1-2; D is possibly TRBD1 (5 bases). Germline assignment: CDR1 MRHNA and CDR2 SNTAGT. V was shortened by 6 bases and J by 4 bases, with 12 bases between the two germline ends. The CDR3 contains 13 residues.

CDR3 region: CAISVGTESTDTQYF. The CDR3 DNA follows: TGTGCCATCAGTGTGGGGACAGAGAGCACAGATACGCAGTATTTT. This rearrangement joins TRBV10-3 to TRBJ2-3; 7 nucleotides align to TRBD1. J gave up 0 bases and V 4 bases, and 4 bases lay outside the gene matches. This CDR3 region has 15 residues. In germline, CDR1 is ENHRY, CDR2 SYGVKD.

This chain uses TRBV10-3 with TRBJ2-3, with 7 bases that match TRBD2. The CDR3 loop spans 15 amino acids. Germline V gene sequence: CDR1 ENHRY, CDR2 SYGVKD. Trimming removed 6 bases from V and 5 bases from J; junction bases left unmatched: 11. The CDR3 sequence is CAISLLAFGEDTQYF. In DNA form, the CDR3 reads TGTGCCATCAGCCTACTAGCGTTCGGGGAAGATACGCAGTATTTT.

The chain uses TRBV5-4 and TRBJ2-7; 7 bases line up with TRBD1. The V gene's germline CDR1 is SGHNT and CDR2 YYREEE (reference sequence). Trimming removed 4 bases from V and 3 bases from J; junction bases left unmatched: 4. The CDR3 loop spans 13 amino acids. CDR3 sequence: CASSAQGSYEQYF. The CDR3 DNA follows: TGTGCCAGCAGCGCACAGGGGAGCTACGAGCAGTACTTC.

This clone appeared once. Written as DNA, the CDR3 is TGTGCCAGCAGTTCAAAGTTCGGGACAACCCTTGAAGCTTTCTTT. This encodes CASSSKFGTTLEAFF. The V and J genes are TRBV6-6 and TRBJ1-1, with a possible D match to TRBD1 (6 bases). CDR1 and CDR2 (germline): MNHNY, SVGAGI (reference sequence). This CDR3 is 15 amino acids long. Trimming cost V 4 bases and J 7 bases, with 19 bases left between them.

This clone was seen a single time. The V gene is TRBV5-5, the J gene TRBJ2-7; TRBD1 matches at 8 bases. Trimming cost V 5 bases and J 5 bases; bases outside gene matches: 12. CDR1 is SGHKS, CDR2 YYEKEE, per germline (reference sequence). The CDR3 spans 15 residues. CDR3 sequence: CASSRVFDRGHEQYF. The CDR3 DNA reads TGTGCCAGCAGTCGGGTTTTTGACAGGGGCCACGAGCAGTACTTC.

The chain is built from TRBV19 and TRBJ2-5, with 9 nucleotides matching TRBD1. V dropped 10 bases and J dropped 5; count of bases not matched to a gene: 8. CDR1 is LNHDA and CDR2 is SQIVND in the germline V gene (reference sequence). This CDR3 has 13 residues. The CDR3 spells CATTGGWGETQYF. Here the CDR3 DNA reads TGTGCCACAACAGGGGGCTGGGGGGAGACCCAGTACTTC. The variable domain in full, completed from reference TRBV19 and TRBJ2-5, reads DGGITQSPKYLFRKEGQNVTLSCEQNLNHDAMYWYRQDPGQGLRLIYYSQIVNDFQKGDIAEGYSVSREKKESFPLTVTSAQKNPTAFYLCATTGGWGETQYFGPGTRLLVL.

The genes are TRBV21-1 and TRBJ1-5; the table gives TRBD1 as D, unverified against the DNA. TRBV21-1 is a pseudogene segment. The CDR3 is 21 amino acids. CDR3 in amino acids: CASSILVHRGQNFLWHQPQHF. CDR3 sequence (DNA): TGTGCCAGCAGCATCTTGGTTCACAGGGGGCAGAACTTTCTCTGGCATCAGCCCCAGCATTTT.

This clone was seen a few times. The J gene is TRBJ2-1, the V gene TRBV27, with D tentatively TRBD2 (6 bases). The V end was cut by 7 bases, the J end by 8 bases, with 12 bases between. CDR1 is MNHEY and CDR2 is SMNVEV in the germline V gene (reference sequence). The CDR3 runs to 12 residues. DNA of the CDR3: TGTGCCAGCAAACGGAGGGGACATGAGCAGTTCTTC. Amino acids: CASKRRGHEQFF.

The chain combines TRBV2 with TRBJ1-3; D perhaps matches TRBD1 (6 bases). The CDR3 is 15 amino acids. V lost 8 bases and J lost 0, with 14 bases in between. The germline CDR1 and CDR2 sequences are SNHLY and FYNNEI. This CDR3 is CASRTGQLSGNTIYF. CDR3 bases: TGTGCCAGCCGAACGGGACAACTCTCTGGAAACACCATATATTTT. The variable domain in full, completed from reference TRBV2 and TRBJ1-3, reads EPEVTQTPSHQVTQMGQEVILRCVPISNHLYFYWYRQILGQKVEFLVSFYNNEISEKSEIFDDQFSVERPDGSNFTLKIRSTKLEDSAMYFCASRTGQLSGNTIYFGEGSWLTVV.

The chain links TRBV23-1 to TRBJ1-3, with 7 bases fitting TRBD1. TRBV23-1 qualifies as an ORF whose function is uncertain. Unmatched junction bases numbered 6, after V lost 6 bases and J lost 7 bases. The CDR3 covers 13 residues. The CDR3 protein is CASRLQGTNTIYF. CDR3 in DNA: TGCGCCAGCAGACTACAGGGGACGAACACCATATATTTT.

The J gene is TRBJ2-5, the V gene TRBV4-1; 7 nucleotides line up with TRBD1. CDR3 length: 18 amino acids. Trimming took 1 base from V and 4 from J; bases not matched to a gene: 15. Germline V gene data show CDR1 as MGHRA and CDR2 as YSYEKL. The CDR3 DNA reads TGCGCCAGCAGCCAAGGCAAGGGGGCGGATCTCCTGTTAGAGACCCAGTACTTC. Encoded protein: CASSQGKGADLLLETQYF.

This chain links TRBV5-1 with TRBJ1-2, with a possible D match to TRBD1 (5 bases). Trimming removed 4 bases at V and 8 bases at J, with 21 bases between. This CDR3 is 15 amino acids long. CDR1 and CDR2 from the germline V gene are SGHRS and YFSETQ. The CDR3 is CASSLDSPTTAGYTF. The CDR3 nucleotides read TGCGCCAGCAGCCTAGACAGTCCCACTACCGCCGGCTACACCTTC.

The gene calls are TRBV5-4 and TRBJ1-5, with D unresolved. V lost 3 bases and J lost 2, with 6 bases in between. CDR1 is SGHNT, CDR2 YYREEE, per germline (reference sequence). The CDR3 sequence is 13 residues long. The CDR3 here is CASSSEGNQPQHF. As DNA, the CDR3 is TGTGCCAGCAGCTCTGAGGGCAATCAGCCCCAGCATTTT.

The CDR3 sequence: CASSQLLGGGPQGNEQFF. In DNA form, the CDR3 reads TGTGCCAGCAGCCAACTCTTGGGGGGAGGGCCTCAAGGCAATGAGCAGTTCTTC. The chain links TRBV11-2 to TRBJ2-1; 7 nucleotides agree with TRBD2. The CDR3 consists of 18 residues. The germline V gene encodes CDR1 SGHAT and CDR2 FQNNGV. V lost 5 bases and J lost 6; bases outside the gene matches: 19.